The present T cell receptor beta chain was sequenced within a study of T cells in Graves' hyperthyroidism and ophthalmopathy. With 2 bases removed from V and 0 bases from J, the gap between germline ends came to 8 bases. The CDR3 has 15 residues. Per the germline V gene, CDR1 is SGHVS and CDR2 is FQNEAQ. Diagnosis of hyperthyroidism was new in patients aged 18 to 65, and its duration was under 2 months. Criteria for exclusion of patients were uncontrolled infection, other autoimmune disease, pregnancy or lactation. Thyroid ultrasound and orbital computed tomography, with clinical symptoms and serum thyroxine and TRAb, informed diagnoses. Turning to this clonotype: Given the absence of the conserved phenylalanine or tryptophan at the CDR3 end, a read error is likely.

Amplified regions were TCR beta CDR3 sequences from RNA transcripts. HTBI primers drove first-round RT-PCR of the TCR CDR3. One entry per CDR3 protein, called by TCRdb with MiXCR from the multiplex PCR reads. The sample includes around 100,000 distinct CDR3 sequences, 47% of them seen just once. The sequencing input was blood. The receptor's source is a man aged 40-55 years with Graves' hyperthyroidism. V usage is TRBV7-8 and J usage is TRBJ1-5; D is unclear. CDR3 DNA: TGTGCCAGCAGCTTATTGAGTGGTAGCAATCAGCCCCAGCATTCT. Translating it yields CASSLLSGSNQPQHS.